Shown below are 2 T cell receptor beta chains from a single sample sequenced in a study of blood T cell repertoires in COVID-19. Clones were read by immunoSEQ multiplex PCR, and TCRdb kept only the in-frame ones, dropping some. The table records approximately 320,000 clones, 90% of them present only once. Sequences were obtained from PBMCs or T cells enriched from blood (not recorded which). All receptors derive from a man aged 60 to 75 who had recovered from COVID-19.

The chain carries TRBV5-1 and TRBJ2-1, with D maybe TRBD2 (6 bases). The V gene lost 5 bases and the J gene lost 0 bases, with 12 bases spanning the gap. CDR3 size: 15 residues. Germline values: CDR1 SGHRS, CDR2 YFSETQ. The CDR3 nucleotides read TGCGCCAGCAGGTCTGGAGGGACCTCCTACAATGAGCAGTTCTTC. It yields the protein CASRSGGTSYNEQFF. Variable domain in full (rest from reference TRBV5-1 and TRBJ2-1): KAGVTQTPRYLIKTRGQQVTLSCSPISGHRSVSWYQQTPGQGLQFLFEYFSETQRNKGNFPGRFSGRQFSNSRSEMNVSTLELGDSALYLCASRSGGTSYNEQFFGPGTRLTVL.

V and J are TRBV5-5 and TRBJ2-4, with 7 bases matching TRBD2. With 1 base clipped from V and 4 bases from J, the junction kept 8 bases outside the gene matches. This CDR3 spans 16 amino acids. Looked up from germline, CDR1 is SGHKS and CDR2 is YYEKEE (reference sequence). The CDR3 DNA is TGTGCCAGCAGCTTGAGACTAGCCGAAACTAAAAACATTCAGTACTTC. Amino acid sequence: CASSLRLAETKNIQYF.